The 20 T cell receptor beta chains given below trace back to one sample, sequenced in a study of cytomegalovirus exposure and HLA in healthy donors. The PCR contained 60 Vbeta and 13 Jbeta primers. Libraries were prepared by immunoSEQ multiplex PCR; TCRdb keeps only in-frame clonotypes and omits some of them. The sample comprises approximately 130,000 clones, about 81% of which are singletons, and under 3% rests with the top ten. Sequenced: PBMCs. The receptors stem from a woman in her 40s in good health and CMV-seropositive.

The chain combines TRBV9 with TRBJ1-1; TRBD1 aligns across 7 bases. V gave up 3 bases and J gave up 1 base; unmatched junction bases: 3. CDR1 is SGDLS and CDR2 is YYNGEE in the germline V gene. There are 14 residues in the CDR3. This CDR3 reads CASSAGQANTEAFF. DNA of the CDR3: TGTGCCAGCAGCGCAGGACAGGCGAACACTGAAGCTTTCTTT. The full variable domain, its missing parts supplied by reference TRBV9 and TRBJ1-1, is DSGVTQTPKHLITATGQRVTLRCSPRSGDLSVYWYQQSLDQGLQFLIQYYNGEERAKGNILERFSAQQFPDLHSELNLSSLELGDSALYFCASSAGQANTEAFFGQGTRLTVV.

This clone has a handful of counts. J is TRBJ1-2 and V is TRBV4-3, with TRBD1 matching 7 bases. In germline, CDR1 is LGHNA, CDR2 YSLEER. Trimming removed 3 bases from V and 4 bases from J; junction bases left unmatched: 5. This CDR3 region has 14 residues. CDR3 residues: CASSHAGGAYGYTF. The CDR3 nucleotides read TGCGCCAGCAGCCACGCAGGGGGAGCCTATGGCTACACCTTC.

The chain links TRBV5-1 to TRBJ2-7; 15 nucleotides align to TRBD2. J lost 2 bases, V lost 0 bases, and 3 bases had no gene match. The V gene's germline CDR1 is SGHRS and CDR2 YFSETQ. The CDR3 covers 17 residues. The CDR3 is CASSLARTSGRAYEQYF. DNA for the CDR3: TGCGCCAGCAGCTTGGCCCGGACTAGCGGGAGGGCCTACGAGCAGTACTTC.

The chain carries TRBV30 and TRBJ1-5; D is perhaps TRBD1 (5 bases). CDR3 length: 17 residues. V dropped 1 base and J dropped 6 bases, with 22 bases sitting between them. CDR1 is GTSNPN, CDR2 SVGIG, per germline (reference sequence). CDR3 amino acids: CAWSGSGAGPLVQPQHF. CDR3 nucleotides: TGTGCCTGGAGTGGGAGTGGGGCAGGCCCTTTGGTTCAGCCCCAGCATTTT.

The genes are TRBV19 and TRBJ1-1, with 8 positions matching TRBD1. The CDR3 loop spans 15 amino acids. The junction had 8 bases not matched to a gene; V was cut back by 8 bases and J by 0 bases. Germline lookup yields CDR1 LNHDA and CDR2 SQIVND (reference sequence). The CDR3 is CASRQGAWMNTEAFF. CDR3 nucleotide sequence: TGTGCCAGTCGGCAGGGGGCATGGATGAACACTGAAGCTTTCTTT. Full variable domain (rest looked up from reference TRBV19 and TRBJ1-1): DGGITQSPKYLFRKEGQNVTLSCEQNLNHDAMYWYRQDPGQGLRLIYYSQIVNDFQKGDIAEGYSVSREKKESFPLTVTSAQKNPTAFYLCASRQGAWMNTEAFFGQGTRLTVV.

CDR3 nucleotide sequence: TGTGCCACCCAACTAGCGGGAACGAACACCGGGGAGCTGTTTTTT. Translation: CATQLAGTNTGELFF. The chain is built from TRBV7-9 and TRBJ2-2, with 10 bases fitting TRBD2. The CDR3 is made up of 15 amino acids. Trimming at V came to 10 bases and at J to 0 bases, leaving 5 bases not matched to a gene. CDR1 SEHNR and CDR2 FQNEAQ come from the germline V gene (reference sequence).

The rearrangement joins TRBV7-9 to TRBJ1-4; no firm D call. The germline V gene has CDR1 SEHNR and CDR2 FQNEAQ (reference sequence). The CDR3 extends over 14 amino acids. The V end was cut by 5 bases, the J end by 4 bases, with 11 bases between. CDR3 sequence (DNA): TGTGCCAGCAGCCAGACGGGAGATAATGAAAAACTGTTTTTT. This gives the protein CASSQTGDNEKLFF.

The J gene is TRBJ2-1, the V gene TRBV4-3, with D maybe TRBD1 (5 bases). This CDR3 contains 17 residues. Trimming left V 1 base short and J 0 bases short, with 13 bases between. Per the germline V gene, CDR1 is LGHNA and CDR2 is YSLEER. CDR3 nucleotide sequence: TGCGCCAGCAGCCAAGGGTGGGGCTTGAGCTCCTACAATGAGCAGTTCTTC. It is translated as CASSQGWGLSSYNEQFF.

This chain links TRBV21-1 with TRBJ1-2. TRBV21-1 constitutes a pseudogene. The CDR3 sequence is 11 residues long. CDR3 nucleotide sequence: TGTGCCACCTGGCGGAACTATGGCTACACCTTC. It codes for CATWRNYGYTF.

This clone was detected only a few times. V usage is TRBV6-5 and J usage is TRBJ1-5; unclear D gene. Germline V lookup: CDR1 MNHEY, CDR2 SVGAGI. The CDR3 has 15 residues. The ends were cut back, 0 bases at V and 3 bases at J, with 9 bases in the middle. CDR3 nucleotide sequence: TGTGCCAGCAGTTACTCGACGGCGGACAATCAGCCCCAGCATTTT. Residues: CASSYSTADNQPQHF.

J is TRBJ2-1 and V is TRBV4-3; 10 nucleotides align to TRBD2. V shed 0 bases and J 3 bases; nucleotides not matched to a gene: 8. The CDR3 loop spans 18 amino acids. The germline gives CDR1 LGHNA, CDR2 YSLEER. The CDR3 nucleotides read TGCGCCAGCAGCCAAGATCGGCCGGGGACTAGCGTCTACAATGAGCAGTTCTTC. Its translation: CASSQDRPGTSVYNEQFF.

V and J are TRBV28 and TRBJ1-5; D perhaps matches TRBD1 (6 bases). The length of the CDR3 is 13 residues. Germline values: CDR1 MDHEN, CDR2 SYDVKM. With 4 bases removed from V and 9 bases from J, the gap between germline ends came to 13 bases. The chain's CDR3 is CASSWITTGPQHF. In DNA, the CDR3 is TGTGCCAGCAGTTGGATTACGACAGGGCCCCAGCATTTT.

The rearrangement uses TRBV2 and TRBJ1-1; perhaps TRBD1 as D (6 bases). This CDR3 has 11 residues. V lost 5 bases to trimming and J lost 6 bases, with 7 bases between them. CDR1 is SNHLY and CDR2 is FYNNEI in the germline V gene. CDR3 amino acids: CASSQGPEAFF. The CDR3 coding sequence is TGTGCCAGCAGTCAGGGGCCTGAAGCTTTCTTT.

The J gene is TRBJ2-2, the V gene TRBV7-2; tentative D call: TRBD2 (5 bases). The CDR3 runs to 16 residues. Trimming cost V 1 base and J 7 bases, with 16 bases left between them. Germline V gene sequence: CDR1 SGHTA, CDR2 FQGNSA. The DNA for the CDR3 is TGTGCCAGCAGCTTAGAACTAGTTCGGGTGGGCGGGGAGCTGTTTTTT. As protein: CASSLELVRVGGELFF.

This chain uses TRBV21-1 with TRBJ2-6; the tabulated D call, TRBD1, remains unverified against the DNA. TRBV21-1 is recorded as a pseudogene. The CDR3 sequence is 12 residues long. CDR3 sequence (DNA): TGTGCCAGCAGCAAAGAGGCGAAGGGGGAGACTTTC. Residues: CASSKEAKGETF.

Concerning this clone: One end of the junction fails to match germline, which may point to a read error. The J gene is TRBJ2-6, the V gene TRBV4-2; 14 positions match TRBD2. The length of the CDR3 is 18 residues. Germline V gene sequence: CDR1 LGHNA, CDR2 YNFKEQ. The CDR3 DNA is TGTGCCGGCAGCCCGGGACTAGCGGGGGACTCTGGGGCCAACGTCCTGACTTTC. It is translated as CAGSPGLAGDSGANVLTF.

This CDR3 reads CASSLRSGGTHYEQYF. The CDR3 DNA sequence: TGTGCCAGCAGCTTACGGAGCGGGGGGACCCACTACGAGCAGTACTTC. The chain carries TRBV7-2 and TRBJ2-7, with TRBD2 matching over 9 bases. Germline V gene sequence: CDR1 SGHTA, CDR2 FQGNSA. V was clipped by 2 bases and J by 3 bases; unmatched bases: 8. The CDR3 totals 16 residues.

V usage is TRBV14 and J usage is TRBJ2-4, with 9 bases aligning to TRBD1. From germline, CDR1 is SGHDN and CDR2 FVKESK. This CDR3 contains 13 residues. V dropped 3 bases and J dropped 6; count of bases not matched to a gene: 0. The CDR3 is CASSQGQGNIQYF. The CDR3 nucleotides read TGTGCCAGCAGCCAGGGACAGGGAAACATTCAGTACTTC.

The rearrangement links TRBV5-1 to TRBJ1-3; 7 bases align to TRBD1. Germline CDR1 SGHRS, CDR2 YFSETQ. Trimming took 1 base from V and 7 from J; bases not matched to a gene: 11. The CDR3 covers 16 residues. The chain's CDR3 is CASSLQGDPMSNTIYF. The CDR3 DNA reads TGCGCCAGCAGCTTGCAGGGGGATCCAATGTCGAACACCATATATTTT.

This clone appeared a single time. J is TRBJ1-1 and V is TRBV27, with a tentative D call TRBD1 (5 bases). This CDR3 contains 14 residues. Trimming shortened V by 2 bases and J by 5 bases, and 12 bases separated the two germline ends. From germline, CDR1 is MNHEY and CDR2 SMNVEV (reference sequence). This chain's CDR3 is CASSLKKGRTEAFF. The DNA for the CDR3 is TGTGCCAGCAGTTTAAAAAAGGGGCGGACTGAAGCTTTCTTT.